The next 25 T cell receptor beta chains were all read from a single sample in a study of T cell responses to AZD1222 COVID-19 vaccine. Libraries were prepared by immunoSEQ multiplex PCR; TCRdb keeps only in-frame clonotypes and omits some of them. The data show roughly 120,000 clones, with about 92% seen just once and 2.9% held by the top ten. The material sequenced was peripheral blood, taken on day 0 of AZD1222 vaccination. The receptors were sampled from an adult in good health.

This clone was detected only once. The chain uses TRBV15 and TRBJ2-4; no firm D call. This CDR3 comprises 13 residues. Germline CDR1 is LNHNV and CDR2 is YYDKDF (reference sequence). Trimming stripped 0 bases from V and 9 bases from J, with 9 bases between. The DNA of the CDR3 is TGTGCCACCAGCAGAGAGGGCAGTAGCATTCAGTACTTC. Translation: CATSREGSSIQYF.

The rearrangement uses TRBV30 and TRBJ2-5; no clear D gene. With 4 bases removed from V and 7 bases from J, the gap between germline ends came to 13 bases. CDR3 size: 12 residues. Per germline, CDR1 GTSNPN and CDR2 SVGIG (reference sequence). CDR3 DNA sequence: TGTGCCTGGACGGCCTTCCACGGGACCCAGTACTTC. Translated, it gives CAWTAFHGTQYF.

The chain carries TRBV18 and TRBJ1-5, with unresolved D. The CDR3 is made up of 14 amino acids. Germline V lookup: CDR1 KGHSH, CDR2 LQKENI. V was pared by 2 bases and J by 7 bases, with 12 bases between. The CDR3 loop is CASSPRPKEQPQHF. The CDR3 nucleotides are TGTGCCAGCTCACCAAGACCGAAGGAACAGCCCCAGCATTTT. Full variable domain (rest looked up from reference TRBV18 and TRBJ1-5): NAGVMQNPRHLVRRRGQEARLRCSPMKGHSHVYWYRQLPEEGLKFMVYLQKENIIDESGMPKERFSAEFPKEGPSILRIQQVVRGDSAAYFCASSPRPKEQPQHFGDGTRLSIL.

V and J are TRBV28 and TRBJ1-2; 8 bases agree with TRBD1. V shed 4 bases, J shed 8 bases, and the junction held 12 bases outside the gene matches. The CDR3 covers 15 residues. The germline CDR1 and CDR2 sequences are MDHEN and SYDVKM. CDR3 nucleotide sequence: TGTGCCAGCAGTTACGAGACAGGGGCGGTCAAGGGCTACACCTTC. Its translation is CASSYETGAVKGYTF.

This clone was seen only once. The rearrangement joins TRBV20-1 to TRBJ2-3; D is unresolved. Trimming took off 6 bases at V and 2 bases at J, with 6 bases between the two ends. Germline loops: CDR1 DFQATT, CDR2 SNEGSKA (reference sequence). The CDR3 is 11 amino acids. CDR3 DNA sequence: TGCAGTGCCCCATCCACAGATACGCAGTATTTT. Translation gives CSAPSTDTQYF.

J is TRBJ1-3 and V is TRBV11-2; D remains ambiguous. The CDR3 runs 12 residues. The ends were cut back, 3 bases at V and 8 bases at J, with 8 bases in the middle. Germline values: CDR1 SGHAT, CDR2 FQNNGV. The CDR3 DNA reads as TGTGCCAGCAGCTTTAGTCCATACACCATATATTTT. Its protein product is CASSFSPYTIYF.

The chain couples TRBV4-2 to TRBJ2-7; D gene unclear. Trimming took 4 bases from V and 0 from J, leaving 13 bases between them. The CDR3 contains 15 residues. Germline V gene lookup returns CDR1 LGHNA and CDR2 YNFKEQ. The CDR3 nucleotides read TGTGCCAGCAGCCCAACAAGTACCCTCTCCTACGAGCAGTACTTC. Amino acid sequence: CASSPTSTLSYEQYF.

This clone occurred once. The chain is built from TRBV28 and TRBJ1-1; 7 bases line up with TRBD1. The trim removed 8 bases at V and 5 bases at J, leaving 8 bases unmatched. Germline V gives CDR1 MDHEN, CDR2 SYDVKM. The CDR3 consists of 13 residues. CDR3 nucleotide sequence: TGTGCCAGCCCAAGGGGGCGGTGGACTGAAGCTTTCTTT. It codes for CASPRGRWTEAFF.

The chain has TRBV5-1 and TRBJ2-7; no reliable D call. The CDR3 consists of 12 residues. Germline loops: CDR1 SGHRS, CDR2 YFSETQ. Trimming removed 5 bases at V and 0 bases at J, with 6 bases between. The CDR3, as DNA: TGCGCCAGCAGAGGCGGCTCCTACGAGCAGTACTTC. Its protein is CASRGGSYEQYF.

The CDR3 is CASSQPRQSFLYEQYF. DNA for the CDR3: TGCGCCAGCAGCCAACCTAGACAGAGTTTCCTCTACGAGCAGTACTTC. J is TRBJ2-7 and V is TRBV4-1; weak D call: TRBD1 (5 bases). The CDR3 totals 16 residues. From germline, CDR1 is MGHRA and CDR2 YSYEKL. V lost 2 bases and J 3 bases, leaving 17 bases between the germline ends.

The chain has TRBV25-1 and TRBJ1-6; 10 nucleotides match TRBD1. Germline V gene data show CDR1 as MGHDK and CDR2 as SYGVNS. CDR3 length equals 13 residues. J was trimmed by 7 bases and V by 10 bases; bases with no gene match: 4. The CDR3 loop is CATPGQGNSPLHF. DNA for the CDR3: TGTGCCACCCCGGGACAGGGGAATTCACCCCTCCACTTT.

The chain has TRBV10-1 and TRBJ2-1; D possibly uses TRBD1 or TRBD2 (6 bases each). From germline, CDR1 is WNHNN and CDR2 SYGVQD (reference sequence). This CDR3 has 15 residues. The germline V and J ends were trimmed by 4 bases and 8 bases, with 18 bases remaining between them. The CDR3 nucleotides read TGCGCCAGCAGTGCGACAGGAACGGGGGTGGATGAGCAGTTCTTC. It yields the protein CASSATGTGVDEQFF.

This clone has just one count. The chain carries TRBV24-1 and TRBJ2-2, with D possibly called TRBD1 or TRBD2 (5 bases each). This CDR3 region has 15 residues. Trimming cost V 9 bases and J 2 bases, with 15 bases left between them. Germline V gene data show CDR1 as KGHDR and CDR2 as SFDVKD. For the CDR3, the DNA is TGTGCCACCTCGTCGCCCGGGGACAACACCGGGGAGCTGTTTTTT. Amino acids: CATSSPGDNTGELFF.

CDR3 bases: TGTGCCAGTAGCTCCTGGGGTCAGCTGGACACTGAAGCTTTCTTT. Translating it yields CASSSWGQLDTEAFF. The chain has TRBV19 and TRBJ1-1; D is undetermined. Trimming took off 6 bases at V and 3 bases at J, with 17 bases between the two ends. This CDR3 region has 15 residues. The germline CDR1 and CDR2 sequences are LNHDA and SQIVND (reference sequence). Together with reference TRBV19 and TRBJ1-1, the CDR3 gives the full variable domain: DGGITQSPKYLFRKEGQNVTLSCEQNLNHDAMYWYRQDPGQGLRLIYYSQIVNDFQKGDIAEGYSVSREKKESFPLTVTSAQKNPTAFYLCASSSWGQLDTEAFFGQGTRLTVV.

The rearrangement links TRBV5-4 to TRBJ1-6; the D is unclear. The CDR3 contains 16 residues. The germline V and J ends were trimmed by 2 bases and 7 bases, with 16 bases remaining between them. Germline V gene lookup returns CDR1 SGHNT and CDR2 YYREEE (reference sequence). CDR3 sequence reads: CASSLKGLERNSPLHF. The DNA of the CDR3 is TGTGCCAGCAGCTTAAAAGGATTAGAGCGAAATTCACCCCTCCACTTT.

The chain uses TRBV2 and TRBJ2-7, with D hard to call. The CDR3 runs 14 residues. The germline gives CDR1 SNHLY, CDR2 FYNNEI. The ends were cut back, 10 bases at V and 0 bases at J, with 16 bases in the middle. This CDR3 is CATSSHSNSYEQYF. The CDR3 coding sequence is TGTGCCACCTCTTCTCACAGCAACTCCTACGAGCAGTACTTC.

The rearrangement uses TRBV7-9 and TRBJ1-4; D uncertain. Trimming stripped 5 bases from V and 5 bases from J, with 15 bases between. The CDR3 has 15 residues. Per the germline V gene, CDR1 is SEHNR and CDR2 is FQNEAQ (reference sequence). The CDR3 spells CASSDPSGTNEKLFF. The DNA for the CDR3 is TGTGCCAGCAGCGACCCGTCTGGTACAAATGAAAAACTGTTTTTT. Looking up the rest from reference TRBV7-9 and TRBJ1-4 gives the full variable domain: DTGVSQNPRHKITKRGQNVTFRCDPISEHNRLYWYRQTLGQGPEFLTYFQNEAQLEKSRLLSDRFSAERPKGSFSTLEIQRTEQGDSAMYLCASSDPSGTNEKLFFGSGTQLSVL.

CDR3 DNA: TGTGCCAGCAGTTTCCAAGGGCCCCAGCATTTT. Protein product: CASSFQGPQHF. The rearrangement uses TRBV28 and TRBJ1-5, with D uncertain. There are 11 residues in the CDR3. Between the trimmed V and J ends, which lost 3 bases and 9 bases, there was a span of 6 bases. CDR1 is MDHEN and CDR2 is SYDVKM in the germline V gene.

The rearrangement joins TRBV28 to TRBJ2-5, with D unresolved. Trimming took 7 bases from V and 5 from J, leaving 11 bases between them. Germline V gene lookup returns CDR1 MDHEN and CDR2 SYDVKM. CDR3 length equals 12 residues. The CDR3 region is CASTPSVETQYF. The CDR3, as DNA: TGTGCCAGCACCCCCTCGGTGGAGACCCAGTACTTC.

The chain is built from TRBV6-1 and TRBJ2-6; 7 bases fit TRBD2. The V gene's germline CDR1 is MNHNS and CDR2 SASEGT. CDR3 size: 15 residues. The V gene end was trimmed by 3 bases and the J gene end by 2 bases; junction bases not matched to a gene: 1. The CDR3 spells CASSDRGAGANVLTF. In DNA form, the CDR3 reads TGTGCCAGCAGTGACCGGGGGGCTGGGGCCAACGTCCTGACTTTC.

This rearrangement joins TRBV4-2 to TRBJ1-4; D is possibly TRBD1 (6 bases). Germline V gene lookup returns CDR1 LGHNA and CDR2 YNFKEQ. Trimming took off 0 bases at V and 13 bases at J, with 12 bases between the two ends. CDR3 size: 13 residues. The CDR3 region is CASSQDGGRRLFF. The CDR3 bases are TGTGCCAGCAGCCAAGATGGGGGGCGTAGACTGTTTTTT.

The chain links TRBV6-5 to TRBJ1-1; no firm D call. V gave up 7 bases and J gave up 2 bases, with 17 bases separating them. The germline V gene has CDR1 MNHEY and CDR2 SVGAGI. CDR3 size: 15 residues. The CDR3 sequence: CASTPPGPQNTEAFF. The CDR3 coding sequence is TGTGCCAGCACCCCCCCTGGACCCCAAAACACTGAAGCTTTCTTT.

The chain is built from TRBV6-5 and TRBJ2-3, with 7 positions matching TRBD2. CDR3 length: 15 amino acids. V lost 2 bases and J lost 5; bases outside the gene matches: 7. Per the germline V gene, CDR1 is MNHEY and CDR2 is SVGAGI. The CDR3 protein is CASSYRREWGDTQYF. In nucleotides, the CDR3 is TGTGCCAGCAGTTACCGGCGGGAGTGGGGAGATACGCAGTATTTT.

The chain recombines TRBV11-2 with TRBJ1-6; no clear D gene. The CDR3 loop spans 17 amino acids. V gave up 1 base and J gave up 0 bases, with 10 bases separating them. The V gene's germline CDR1 is SGHAT and CDR2 FQNNGV. The CDR3: CASSLGGGSSYNSPLHF. The CDR3 DNA sequence: TGTGCCAGCAGCTTAGGGGGAGGGAGCTCCTATAATTCACCCCTCCACTTT.

This clone was counted a few times. The rearrangement links TRBV29-1 to TRBJ1-4, with a tentative D call TRBD1 (6 bases). The CDR3 covers 13 residues. Trimming left V 7 bases short and J 8 bases short, with 17 bases between. Germline lookup yields CDR1 SQVTM and CDR2 ANQGSEA. The CDR3 sequence: CSASTGLEEKLFF. CDR3 coding DNA: TGCAGCGCCTCAACAGGGTTAGAAGAAAAACTGTTTTTT.